This TCR beta chain was found in a study of shared clonotypes between healthy human individuals. Study details: CD8 memory received one plate per donor, CD8 naive two, CD4 memory three and CD4 naive three. The study, taken as a whole, reports: Estimated richness was generally greater in naive than memory subsets.

It was 200 to 250 ng DNA, about 30,000 T cell genomes, that sorted-subset replicate PCRs used. Generated by immunoSEQ multiplex PCR, the TCRdb table keeps only in-frame clones and is missing some. The profile shows about 600,000 clones, 98% of them singletons. Notes on this clone: What it binds is unknown.

Cells designated naive CD8 were CD45RO-negative and were positively selected for CCR7, with terminally differentiated effector memory CD45RA+ cells excluded. The CDR3 totals 14 residues. Trimming left V 7 bases short and J 0 bases short, with 10 bases between. Germline values: CDR1 MNHEY, CDR2 SMNVEV (reference sequence). The sample was naive CD8+ T cells sorted from blood. The chain links TRBV27 to TRBJ1-5; possibly TRBD1 for D (6 bases). The receptor's source is a man aged 25 to 40 in good health. CDR3 protein: CASKGGGSNQPQHF. In nucleotides, the CDR3 is TGTGCCAGCAAGGGGGGGGGTAGCAATCAGCCCCAGCATTTT.